This T cell receptor (beta chain) was retrieved from a study of blood T cell repertoires in COVID-19. Background on the study: Collection of acute and convalescent COVID-19 samples took place in the United States, Italy and Spain. T cells, B-cell-depleted T cells, or PBMCs provided the cDNA or gDNA that served as material.

Germline-derived CDR1 and CDR2 are SQVTM and ANQGSEA. V lost 0 bases and J 3 bases, leaving 13 bases between the germline ends. The CDR3 is 15 residues long. Method: immunoSEQ multiplex PCR; TCRdb's copy keeps in-frame clones and lacks some. The table has tens of thousands of clones, more than 65% seen once; the top ten hold around 28%. This clonotype was obtained from a human donor in a cohort sampled during active COVID-19. The sequenced sample consisted of peripheral blood. The chain carries TRBV29-1 and TRBJ2-3; tentatively, D is TRBD2 (6 bases). CDR3 coding DNA: TGCAGCGTTGAAGATAGTCCGCGGGGTACAGATACGCAGTATTTT. Residues: CSVEDSPRGTDTQYF.